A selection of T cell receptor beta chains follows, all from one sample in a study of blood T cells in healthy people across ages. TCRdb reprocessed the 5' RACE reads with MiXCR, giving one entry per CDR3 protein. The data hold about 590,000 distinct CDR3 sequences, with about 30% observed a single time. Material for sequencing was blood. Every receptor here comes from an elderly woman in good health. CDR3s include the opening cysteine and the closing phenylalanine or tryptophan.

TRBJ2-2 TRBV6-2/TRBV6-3 CASSYSGRPERFF
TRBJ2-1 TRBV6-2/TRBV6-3 CAGSYPASGVATNEQFF
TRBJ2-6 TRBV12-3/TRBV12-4 CASSSWGLPISGANVLTF
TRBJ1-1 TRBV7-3 CASSQGVNTEAFF
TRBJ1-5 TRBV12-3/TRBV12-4 CASSRHSNQPQHF
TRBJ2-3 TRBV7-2 CASSLASGIDTQYF
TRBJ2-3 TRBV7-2 CASSAGLQGADTQYF
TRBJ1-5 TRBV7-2 CASSTRTGNQPQHF
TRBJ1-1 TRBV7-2 CASSLDGGGTEAFF
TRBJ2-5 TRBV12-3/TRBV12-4 CASSLLSGGEETQYF
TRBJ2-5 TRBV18 CASSASSGGETQYF
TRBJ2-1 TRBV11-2 CASSLEYRAGEQFF
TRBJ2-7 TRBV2 CASRRDNNYEQYF
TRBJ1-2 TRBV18 CASSPEGALYGYTF
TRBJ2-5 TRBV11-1 CASSLGTGDMAQYF
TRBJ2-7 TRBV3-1 CASSRAGVPYEQYF
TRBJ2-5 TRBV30 CAWSRDRGRETQYF
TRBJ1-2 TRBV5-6 CASSQTRDGYTF
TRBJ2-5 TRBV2 CASSEVRPVQTQYF
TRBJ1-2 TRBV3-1 CTSSQNTNYGYTF
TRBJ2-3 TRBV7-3 CASSSLAGGLDTQYF
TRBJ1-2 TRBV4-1 CASSQPFNRPGDYGYTF
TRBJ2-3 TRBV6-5 CASSEGLAGGTDTQYF
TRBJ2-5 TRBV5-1 CASSLAKIQETQYF
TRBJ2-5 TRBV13 CASNQGQPGGTQYF
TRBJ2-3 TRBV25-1 CASSVRAPQGTDTQYF
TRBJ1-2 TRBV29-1 CSVVASNYGYTF
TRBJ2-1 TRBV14 CASSQVMGVGNEQFF
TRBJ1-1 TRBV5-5 CASSWAGSRTEAFF
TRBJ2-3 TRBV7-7 CASSLYATDTQYF
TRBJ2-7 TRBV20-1 CSARKGGAGNEQYF
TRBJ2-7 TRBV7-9 CASSLVVRGEQYF
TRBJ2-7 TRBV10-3 CAISESVYEQYF
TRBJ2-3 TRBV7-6 CASSLDNRGVKPDTQYF
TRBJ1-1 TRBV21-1 CASSALQGAWDTEAFF
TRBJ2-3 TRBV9 CASSVENLGGTQYF
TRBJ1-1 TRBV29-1 CSVRQGSTEAFF
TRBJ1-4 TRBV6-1 CASETGTGYEKLFF
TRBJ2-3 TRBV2 CASSVSGQGVATQYF